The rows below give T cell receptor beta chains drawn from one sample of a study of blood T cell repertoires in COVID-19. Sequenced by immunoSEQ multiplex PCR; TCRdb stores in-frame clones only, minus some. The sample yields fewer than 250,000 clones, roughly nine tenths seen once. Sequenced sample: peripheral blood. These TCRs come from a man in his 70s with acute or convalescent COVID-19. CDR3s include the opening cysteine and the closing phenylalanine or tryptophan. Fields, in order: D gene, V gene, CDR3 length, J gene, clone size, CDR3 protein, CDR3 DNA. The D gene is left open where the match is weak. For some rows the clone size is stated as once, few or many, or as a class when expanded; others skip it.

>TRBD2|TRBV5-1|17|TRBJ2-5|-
CASSFRTSGRASETQYF
TGCGCCAGCAGCTTCCGGACTAGCGGGAGGGCCAGCGAGACCCAGTACTTC
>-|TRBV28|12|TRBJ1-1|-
CASSLRNTEAFF
TGTGCCAGCAGTTTACGTAACACTGAAGCTTTCTTT
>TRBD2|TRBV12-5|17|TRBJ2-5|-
CASGLVPSGRVQETQYF
TGTGCTAGTGGTTTGGTACCCAGCGGGAGGGTCCAAGAGACCCAGTACTTC
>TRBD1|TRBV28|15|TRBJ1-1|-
CASSLDRVGGTEAFF
TGTGCCAGCAGTTTGGACAGGGTGGGAGGCACTGAAGCTTTCTTT
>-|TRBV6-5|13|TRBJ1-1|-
CASGRRGYTEAFF
TGTGCCAGCGGGCGCAGGGGCTACACTGAAGCTTTCTTT
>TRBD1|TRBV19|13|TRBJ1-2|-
CASQGAGAYGYTF
TGTGCCAGTCAGGGGGCTGGAGCCTATGGCTACACCTTC
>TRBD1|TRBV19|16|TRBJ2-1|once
CASSSWGTGVYNEQFF
TGTGCCAGTTCCTCATGGGGGACAGGAGTATACAATGAGCAGTTCTTC
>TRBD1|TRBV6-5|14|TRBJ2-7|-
CASSWTGGSYEQYF
TGTGCCAGCAGTTGGACAGGGGGGTCCTACGAGCAGTACTTC
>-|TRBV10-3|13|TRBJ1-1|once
CAISSSENTEAFF
TGTGCCATCAGTTCTAGTGAGAACACTGAAGCTTTCTTT
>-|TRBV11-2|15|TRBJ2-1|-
CASSWAGGGNNEQFF
TGTGCCAGCAGCTGGGCAGGAGGTGGTAACAATGAGCAGTTCTTC
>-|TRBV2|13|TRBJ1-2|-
CASSEARHLGYTF
TGTGCCAGCAGTGAAGCACGCCACTTAGGCTACACCTTC
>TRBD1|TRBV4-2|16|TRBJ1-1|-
CASSHLLGQGYTEAFF
TGTGCCAGCAGCCACCTACTCGGACAGGGTTACACTGAAGCTTTCTTT
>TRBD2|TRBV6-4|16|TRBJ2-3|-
CASSASGEIETDTQYF
TGTGCCAGCAGTGCTAGCGGCGAGATTGAGACAGATACGCAGTATTTT
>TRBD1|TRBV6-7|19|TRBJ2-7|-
CASSYPGPDSGQGAGEQYF
TGTGCCAGCAGTTATCCCGGGCCCGACTCGGGACAGGGGGCGGGGGAGCAGTACTTC
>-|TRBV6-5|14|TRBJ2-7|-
CASSYRDSQDEQYF
TGTGCCAGCAGTTACAGAGACAGTCAGGACGAGCAGTACTTC
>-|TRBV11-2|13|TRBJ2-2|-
CASSPTNTGELFF
TGTGCCAGCAGCCCCACGAACACCGGGGAGCTGTTTTTT
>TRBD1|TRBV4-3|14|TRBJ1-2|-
CASSLEQGTYGYTF
TGCGCCAGCAGCCTTGAACAGGGGACCTATGGCTACACCTTC
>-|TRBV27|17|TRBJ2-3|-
CASTNKGGTSRRDTQYF
TGTGCCAGCACCAACAAGGGGGGGACATCGCGGCGGGATACGCAGTATTTT
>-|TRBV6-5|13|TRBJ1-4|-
CASRTAGNEKLFF
TGTGCCAGCCGCACAGCCGGTAATGAAAAACTGTTTTTT
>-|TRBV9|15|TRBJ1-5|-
CASSVDGQFNQPQHF
TGTGCCAGCAGCGTAGATGGACAGTTTAATCAGCCCCAGCATTTT
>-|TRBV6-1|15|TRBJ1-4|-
CASSDRGGEGEKLFF
TGTGCCAGCAGTGACCGGGGGGGAGAAGGGGAAAAACTGTTTTTT
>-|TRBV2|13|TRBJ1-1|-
CASSLDRNTEAFF
TGTGCCAGCAGCCTGGACAGGAACACTGAAGCTTTCTTT
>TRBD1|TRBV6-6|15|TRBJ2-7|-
CASRGADRAAYEQYF
TGTGCCAGCAGGGGCGCGGACAGGGCGGCCTACGAGCAGTACTTC
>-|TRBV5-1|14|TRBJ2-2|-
CASSLGGNTGELFF
TGCGCCAGCAGCTTGGGAGGGAACACCGGGGAGCTGTTTTTT
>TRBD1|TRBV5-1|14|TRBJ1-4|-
CASSLGQGFEKLFF
TGCGCCAGCAGCCTGGGACAGGGTTTCGAAAAACTGTTTTTT
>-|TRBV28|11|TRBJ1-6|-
CASSPGVPLHF
TGTGCCAGCAGTCCCGGGGTACCCCTCCACTTT
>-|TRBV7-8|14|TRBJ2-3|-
CASRSSRGTDTQYF
TGTGCCAGCAGGTCCTCACGGGGGACAGATACGCAGTATTTT
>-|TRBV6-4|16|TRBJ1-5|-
CASGWPKEGQEQPQHF
TGTGCCAGCGGTTGGCCGAAGGAGGGGCAGGAGCAGCCCCAGCATTTT
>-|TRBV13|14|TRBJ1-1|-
CASSSLDRSREAFF
TGTGCCAGCAGCTCTCTCGACAGAAGCCGTGAAGCTTTCTTT
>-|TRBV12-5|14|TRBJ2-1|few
CASGPSPWGGEQFF
TGTGCTAGTGGCCCGAGCCCATGGGGCGGTGAGCAGTTCTTC
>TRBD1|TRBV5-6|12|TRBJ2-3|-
CASSGTGDTQYF
TGTGCCAGCAGCGGAACAGGGGACACGCAGTATTTT
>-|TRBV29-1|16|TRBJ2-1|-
CSVSGTSGRFRNEQFF
TGCAGCGTTAGTGGTACGTCGGGGAGGTTCCGCAATGAGCAGTTCTTC
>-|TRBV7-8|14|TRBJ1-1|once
CASSLGQGNTEAFF
TGTGCCAGCAGCTTAGGCCAGGGTAACACTGAAGCTTTCTTT